Presented here are 15 T cell receptor beta chains from one specimen sequenced in a study of blood T cell repertoires in COVID-19. Clones were sequenced by immunoSEQ multiplex PCR, and TCRdb holds only the in-frame ones, with some missing. The table includes about 190,000 clones, 70% to 85% detected once. Sequenced: peripheral blood. These receptors were taken from a woman aged 25 to 39 with acute or convalescent COVID-19.

In regard to this clone: Relative to the germline gene, one junction end is altered; a read error may explain this. Distinct nucleotide sequences in the sample also encode this CDR3. This chain links TRBV7-9 with TRBJ2-7, with D perhaps TRBD1 (6 bases). CDR3 length: 13 amino acids. CDR1 is SEHNR, CDR2 FQNEAQ, per germline (reference sequence). Written as DNA, the CDR3 is TGTGCCAGCAGCTTAGCCCAGGGGCACGAACAGTACTTC. It codes for CASSLAQGHEQYF. Combining the CDR3 with reference TRBV7-9 and TRBJ2-7 gives the whole variable domain DTGVSQNPRHKITKRGQNVTFRCDPISEHNRLYWYRQTLGQGPEFLTYFQNEAQLEKSRLLSDRFSAERPKGSFSTLEIQRTEQGDSAMYLCASSLAQGHEQYFGPGTRLTVT.

This clone was seen only once. The gene calls are TRBV6-1 and TRBJ2-6; D not resolved. This CDR3 has 19 amino acids. Trimming pared 0 bases from V and 0 bases from J, leaving 15 bases between. Per germline, CDR1 MNHNS and CDR2 SASEGT. CDR3 sequence reads: CASSEAPPMGNSGANVLTF. The CDR3 nucleotides are TGTGCCAGCAGTGAAGCTCCCCCAATGGGCAACTCTGGGGCCAACGTCCTGACTTTC.

In nucleotides, the CDR3 is TGTGCCAGCAGCTTTAAAGCGGGGGGGCCCACCGGGGAGCTGTTTTTT. Its translation: CASSFKAGGPTGELFF. The rearrangement links TRBV5-5 to TRBJ2-2; 10 nucleotides line up with TRBD2. The CDR3 loop spans 16 amino acids. Germline CDR1 is SGHKS and CDR2 is YYEKEE (reference sequence). V trimming: 2 bases; J trimming: 4 bases; junction bases outside the gene matches: 5.

This clone was recorded once. The rearrangement joins TRBV7-3 to TRBJ2-5; 10 bases line up with TRBD1. CDR1 and CDR2 from the germline V gene are SGHTA and FQGTGA. V lost 0 bases and J lost 3; bases outside the gene matches: 1. This CDR3 is 15 amino acids long. CDR3 DNA sequence: TGTGCCAGCAGCTTAACGGACAGGGGGAAAGAGACCCAGTACTTC. Residues: CASSLTDRGKETQYF.

The chain links TRBV3-1 (or the pseudogene TRBV3-2) to TRBJ1-2; 10 bases map to TRBD1. V dropped 2 bases and J dropped 8; count of bases not matched to a gene: 14. The V gene's germline CDR1 is LGHDT and CDR2 YNNKEL (reference sequence). The CDR3 extends over 17 amino acids. CDR3 region: CASSQKEGDRGIPGYTF. In nucleotides, the CDR3 is TGTGCCAGCAGCCAAAAGGAGGGGGACAGGGGTATTCCGGGCTACACCTTC.

V and J are TRBV27 and TRBJ1-1, with D possibly being TRBD1 (6 bases). The V end lost 1 base, the J end lost 0 bases, and 9 bases lay between the germline ends. This CDR3 region has 15 residues. Looked up from germline, CDR1 is MNHEY and CDR2 is SMNVEV (reference sequence). The CDR3 nucleotides are TGTGCCAGCAGTTTATGGGGGGGGCTGAACACTGAAGCTTTCTTT. Translation gives CASSLWGGLNTEAFF.

The genes are TRBV2 and TRBJ2-1; 12 bases match TRBD1. Germline CDR1 reads SNHLY; CDR2 reads FYNNEI. The CDR3 consists of 15 residues. After removal of 5 bases from V and 10 bases from J, the junction contained 9 bases not matched to a gene. Here the CDR3 DNA reads TGTGCCAGCAGTAAGGGGACAGGGGGCTTCGCGGAGCAGTTCTTC. This sequence encodes CASSKGTGGFAEQFF.

The rearrangement joins TRBV7-8 to TRBJ1-5; 9 nucleotides agree with TRBD1. The germline V gene encodes CDR1 SGHVS and CDR2 FQNEAQ. The V gene end was trimmed by 1 base and the J gene end by 5 bases; junction bases not matched to a gene: 18. The CDR3 is made up of 20 amino acids. The CDR3 DNA reads TGTGCCAGCAGCTTAGATCCCTTCGGGACAGGGTCAGGAATATATCAGCCCCAGCATTTT. Amino acids: CASSLDPFGTGSGIYQPQHF.

V is TRBV19 and J is TRBJ2-2, with 11 bases that match TRBD2. The CDR3 runs to 17 residues. Germline lookup yields CDR1 LNHDA and CDR2 SQIVND (reference sequence). V shed 5 bases and J 10 bases; nucleotides not matched to a gene: 15. Here the CDR3 DNA reads TGTGCCAGTAGTGACGGGACTAGCGGAGGCTCAGGAGAGGAGCTGTTTTTT. The encoded protein is CASSDGTSGGSGEELFF.

The rearrangement links TRBV5-1 to TRBJ2-5; a weak D match, TRBD1 (5 bases). The CDR3 runs 15 residues. In germline, CDR1 is SGHRS, CDR2 YFSETQ. The V and J ends lost 4 bases and 1 base respectively, with 14 bases between them. CDR3 in amino acids: CASSLLDTVQETQYF. As DNA, the CDR3 is TGCGCCAGCAGCCTACTGGACACAGTCCAAGAGACCCAGTACTTC.

The rearrangement uses TRBV19 and TRBJ1-3; 7 nucleotides match TRBD1. V lost 6 bases and J lost 4; bases outside the gene matches: 6. This CDR3 comprises 14 residues. CDR1 and CDR2 from the germline V gene are LNHDA and SQIVND (reference sequence). The CDR3 here is CASRKTGPGNTIYF. The CDR3 bases are TGTGCCAGTAGAAAGACAGGGCCGGGAAACACCATATATTTT.

This chain connects TRBV12-5 to TRBJ2-2; TRBD1 is a possible D gene (6 bases). CDR3 size: 17 residues. Germline CDR1 LGHNT, CDR2 FRNRAP. V was cut by 0 bases and J by 7 bases, with 18 bases left in between. The CDR3 nucleotides are TGTGCTAGTGGTTTGGTACTGGGGAGTTCAGGGGTCGGGGAGCTGTTTTTT. It is translated as CASGLVLGSSGVGELFF.

The sample holds one count of this clone. This chain connects TRBV6-4 to TRBJ2-1, with 8 positions matching TRBD2. This CDR3 has 16 residues. The junction had 12 bases not matched to a gene; V was cut back by 4 bases and J by 7 bases. The V gene's germline CDR1 is MRHNA and CDR2 SNTAGT. This CDR3 is CASSATSDGGANEQFF. The DNA for the CDR3 is TGTGCCAGCAGTGCCACCTCTGACGGGGGGGCAAATGAGCAGTTCTTC.

The rearrangement uses TRBV28 and TRBJ2-1, with 8 nucleotides matching TRBD2. Trimming removed 10 bases from V and 3 bases from J; junction bases left unmatched: 8. The CDR3 is 14 residues long. The germline CDR1 and CDR2 sequences are MDHEN and SYDVKM. CDR3 sequence (DNA): TGTGCCAACTCAATAGCGGGGAACTACAATGAGCAGTTCTTC. The encoded protein is CANSIAGNYNEQFF.

The chain has TRBV13 and TRBJ1-4, with TRBD1 matching 10 bases. Germline loops: CDR1 PRHDT, CDR2 FYEKMQ (reference sequence). J gave up 8 bases and V 4 bases, and 4 bases lay outside the gene matches. The CDR3 sequence is 14 residues long. The CDR3 DNA is TGTGCCAGCAGCTACGGACAGGGGGGGGAAAAACTGTTTTTT. Encoded protein: CASSYGQGGEKLFF.